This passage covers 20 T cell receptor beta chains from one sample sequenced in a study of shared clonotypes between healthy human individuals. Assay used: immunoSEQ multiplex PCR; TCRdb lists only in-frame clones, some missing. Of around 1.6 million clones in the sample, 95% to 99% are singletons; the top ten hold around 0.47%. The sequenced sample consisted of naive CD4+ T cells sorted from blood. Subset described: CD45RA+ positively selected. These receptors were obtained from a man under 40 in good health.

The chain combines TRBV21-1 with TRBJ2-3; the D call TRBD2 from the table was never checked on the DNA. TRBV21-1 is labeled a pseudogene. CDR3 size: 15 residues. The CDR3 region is CASSKGAGVPDTQYF. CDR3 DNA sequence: TGTGCCAGCAGCAAAGGGGCGGGAGTCCCAGATACGCAGTATTTT.

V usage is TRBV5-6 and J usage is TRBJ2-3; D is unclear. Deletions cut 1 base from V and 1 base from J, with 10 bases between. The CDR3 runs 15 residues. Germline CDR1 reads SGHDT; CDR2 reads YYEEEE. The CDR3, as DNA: TGTGCCAGCAGCTTGTCCAGAGTAGGCACAGATACGCAGTATTTT. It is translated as CASSLSRVGTDTQYF.

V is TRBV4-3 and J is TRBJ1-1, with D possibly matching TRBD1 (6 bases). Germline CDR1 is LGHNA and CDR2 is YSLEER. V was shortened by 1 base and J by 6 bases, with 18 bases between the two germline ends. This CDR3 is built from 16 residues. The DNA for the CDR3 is TGCGCCAGCAGCCAAGGATGGGGCAGGGGTGATTCTGAAGCTTTCTTT. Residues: CASSQGWGRGDSEAFF.

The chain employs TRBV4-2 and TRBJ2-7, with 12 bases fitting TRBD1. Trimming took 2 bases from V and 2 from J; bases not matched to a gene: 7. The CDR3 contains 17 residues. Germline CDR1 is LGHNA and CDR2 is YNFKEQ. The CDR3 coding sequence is TGTGCCAGCAGCCAACAACAGGGACAGGGGGCCCCCTACGAGCAGTACTTC. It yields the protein CASSQQQGQGAPYEQYF.

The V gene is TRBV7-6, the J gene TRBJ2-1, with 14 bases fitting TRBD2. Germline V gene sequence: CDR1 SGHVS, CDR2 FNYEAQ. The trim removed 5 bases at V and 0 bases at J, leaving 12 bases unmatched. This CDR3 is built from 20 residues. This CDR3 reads CASSPRDRGTSGSSYNEQFF. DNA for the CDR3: TGTGCCAGCAGCCCCCGGGACAGGGGGACTAGCGGGAGCTCCTACAATGAGCAGTTCTTC.

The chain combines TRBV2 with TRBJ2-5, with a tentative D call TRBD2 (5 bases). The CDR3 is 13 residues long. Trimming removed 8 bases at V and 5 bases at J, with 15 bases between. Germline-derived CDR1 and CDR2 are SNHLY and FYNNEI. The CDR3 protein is CASARETRETQYF. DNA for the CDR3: TGTGCCAGCGCGAGGGAGACCCGGGAGACCCAGTACTTC.

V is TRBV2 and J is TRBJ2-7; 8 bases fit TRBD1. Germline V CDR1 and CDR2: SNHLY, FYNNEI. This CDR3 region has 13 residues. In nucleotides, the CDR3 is TGTGCCAGCAGTGAAGCGCACCGGGACAGGCAGTCTGTC. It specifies CASSEAHRDRQSV.

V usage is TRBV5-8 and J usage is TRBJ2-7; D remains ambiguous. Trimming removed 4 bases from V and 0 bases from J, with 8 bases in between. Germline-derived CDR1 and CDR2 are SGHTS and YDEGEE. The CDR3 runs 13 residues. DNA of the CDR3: TGTGCCAGCAGCCGGGCAGCCTCCTACGAGCAGTACTTC. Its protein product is CASSRAASYEQYF.

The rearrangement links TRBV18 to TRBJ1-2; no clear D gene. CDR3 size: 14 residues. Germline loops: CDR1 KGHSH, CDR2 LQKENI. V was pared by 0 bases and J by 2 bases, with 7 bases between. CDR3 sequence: CASSPPPGNYGYTF. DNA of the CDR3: TGTGCCAGCTCACCACCGCCGGGGAACTATGGCTACACCTTC.

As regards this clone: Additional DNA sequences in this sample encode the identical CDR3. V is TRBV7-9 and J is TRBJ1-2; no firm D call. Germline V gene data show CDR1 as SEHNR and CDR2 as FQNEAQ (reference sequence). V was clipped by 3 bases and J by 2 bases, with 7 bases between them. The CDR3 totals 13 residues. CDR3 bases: TGTGCCAGCAGCTTGGGAGGGAACTATGGCTACACCTTC. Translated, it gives CASSLGGNYGYTF.

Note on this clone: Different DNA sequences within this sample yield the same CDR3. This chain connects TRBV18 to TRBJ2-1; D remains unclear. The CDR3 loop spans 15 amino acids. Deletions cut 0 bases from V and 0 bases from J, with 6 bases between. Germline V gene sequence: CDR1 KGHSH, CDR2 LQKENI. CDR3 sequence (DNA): TGTGCCAGCTCACCACCAGGGAACTCCTACAATGAGCAGTTCTTC. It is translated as CASSPPGNSYNEQFF.

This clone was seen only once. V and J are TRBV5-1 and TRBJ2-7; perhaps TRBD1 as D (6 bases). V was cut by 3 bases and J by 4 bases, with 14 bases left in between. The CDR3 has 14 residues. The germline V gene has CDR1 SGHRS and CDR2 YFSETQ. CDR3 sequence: CASSSRQEFYEQYF. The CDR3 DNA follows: TGCGCCAGCAGCTCACGACAGGAGTTTTACGAGCAGTACTTC.

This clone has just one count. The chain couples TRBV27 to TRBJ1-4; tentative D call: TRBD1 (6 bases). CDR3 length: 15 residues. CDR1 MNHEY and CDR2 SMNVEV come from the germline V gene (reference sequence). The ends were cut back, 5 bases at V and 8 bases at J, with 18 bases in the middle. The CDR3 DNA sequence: TGTGCCAGCAGTCAGGACAGCCTGTTCACAGAAAAACTGTTTTTT. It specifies CASSQDSLFTEKLFF.

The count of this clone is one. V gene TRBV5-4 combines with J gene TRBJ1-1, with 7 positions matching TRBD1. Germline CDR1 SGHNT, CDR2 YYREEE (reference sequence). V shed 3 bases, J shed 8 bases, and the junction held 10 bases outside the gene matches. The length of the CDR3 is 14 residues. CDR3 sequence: CASSSSRGLSEAFF. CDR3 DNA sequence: TGTGCCAGCAGCTCATCAAGGGGGCTTTCAGAAGCTTTCTTT.

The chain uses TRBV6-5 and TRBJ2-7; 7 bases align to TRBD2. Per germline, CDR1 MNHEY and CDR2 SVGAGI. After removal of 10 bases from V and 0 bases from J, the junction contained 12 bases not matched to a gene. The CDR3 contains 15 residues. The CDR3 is CATAGEGRHSYEQYF. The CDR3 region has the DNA TGTGCCACCGCCGGGGAGGGCCGGCACTCCTACGAGCAGTACTTC.

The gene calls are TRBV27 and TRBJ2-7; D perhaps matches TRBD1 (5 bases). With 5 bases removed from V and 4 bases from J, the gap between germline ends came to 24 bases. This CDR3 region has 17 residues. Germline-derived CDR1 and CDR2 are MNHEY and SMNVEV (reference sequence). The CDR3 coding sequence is TGTGCCAGCAGTCCCTACATTACCGCAGGGAAGGGTTACGAGCAGTACTTC. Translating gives CASSPYITAGKGYEQYF.

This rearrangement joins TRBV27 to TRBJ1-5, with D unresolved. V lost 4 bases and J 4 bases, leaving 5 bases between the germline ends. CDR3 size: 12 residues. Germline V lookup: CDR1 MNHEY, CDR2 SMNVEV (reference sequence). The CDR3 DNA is TGTGCCAGCAGTTCCCGGAATCAGCCCCAGCATTTT. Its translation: CASSSRNQPQHF.

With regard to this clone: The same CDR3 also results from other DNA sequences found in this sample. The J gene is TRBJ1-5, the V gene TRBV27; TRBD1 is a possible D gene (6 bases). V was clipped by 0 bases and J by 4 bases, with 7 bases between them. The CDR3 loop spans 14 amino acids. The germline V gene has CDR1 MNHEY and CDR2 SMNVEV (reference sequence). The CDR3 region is CASSLSRGNQPQHF. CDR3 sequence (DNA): TGTGCCAGCAGTTTATCGAGGGGGAATCAGCCCCAGCATTTT.

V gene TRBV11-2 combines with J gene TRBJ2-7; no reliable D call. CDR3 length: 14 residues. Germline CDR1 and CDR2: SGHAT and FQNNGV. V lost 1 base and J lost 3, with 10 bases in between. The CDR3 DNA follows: TGTGCCAGCAGCTTAGGAAGACACCGCTACGAGCAGTACTTC. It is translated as CASSLGRHRYEQYF.

In nucleotides, the CDR3 is TGTGCCAGCAGCTTAAGGGCCCAGGGACTTAACTACGAGCAGTACTTC. Translation gives CASSLRAQGLNYEQYF. The rearrangement links TRBV11-2 to TRBJ2-7, with D possibly being TRBD2 (6 bases). V gave up 2 bases and J gave up 3 bases, with 17 bases separating them. CDR1 is SGHAT, CDR2 FQNNGV, per germline. The CDR3 is made up of 16 amino acids.